Listed here are 10 T cell receptor beta chains from one sample, sequenced in a study of shared clonotypes between healthy human individuals. CD45RO-negative, CCR7-selected cells formed the naive CD8 fraction, which excluded terminally differentiated effector memory CD45RA+ cells. Some clones are missing from TCRdb's copy, which holds only in-frame ones; the method was immunoSEQ multiplex PCR. The sample has about 820,000 clones, 80% to 95% seen once; the top ten hold less than 25%. The sequenced sample consisted of naive CD8+ T cells sorted from blood. The receptor source for this set is a man aged 25 to 40 in good health.

This clone was picked up one time. The rearrangement joins TRBV2 to TRBJ2-3, with a weak D call TRBD2 (5 bases). The CDR3 consists of 16 residues. V was pared by 2 bases and J by 0 bases, with 12 bases between. Germline CDR1 reads SNHLY; CDR2 reads FYNNEI. The chain's CDR3 is CASSETPSPSTDTQYF. CDR3 nucleotide sequence: TGTGCCAGCAGTGAAACTCCTAGCCCCAGCACAGATACGCAGTATTTT. Combining the CDR3 with reference TRBV2 and TRBJ2-3 gives the whole variable domain EPEVTQTPSHQVTQMGQEVILRCVPISNHLYFYWYRQILGQKVEFLVSFYNNEISEKSEIFDDQFSVERPDGSNFTLKIRSTKLEDSAMYFCASSETPSPSTDTQYFGPGTRLTVL.

The rearrangement uses TRBV6-5 and TRBJ2-7, with D perhaps matching TRBD1 or TRBD2 (5 bases each). The CDR3 has 15 amino acids. Per the germline V gene, CDR1 is MNHEY and CDR2 is SVGAGI. The V gene lost 7 bases and the J gene lost 0 bases, with 16 bases spanning the gap. DNA for the CDR3: TGTGCCAGCAACTTCGGGACCGGAAGCTCCTACGAGCAGTACTTC. Encoded protein: CASNFGTGSSYEQYF.

The rearrangement uses TRBV7-9 and TRBJ2-3; 10 bases fit TRBD1. The CDR3 has 17 amino acids. The V gene end was trimmed by 1 base and the J gene end by 4 bases; junction bases not matched to a gene: 8. Germline V lookup: CDR1 SEHNR, CDR2 FQNEAQ (reference sequence). CDR3 sequence reads: CASSLGTPGQGSDTQYF. Written as DNA, the CDR3 is TGTGCCAGCAGCTTAGGCACGCCGGGACAGGGGTCAGATACGCAGTATTTT.

The chain couples TRBV2 to TRBJ2-5; 7 nucleotides align to TRBD1. CDR1 SNHLY and CDR2 FYNNEI come from the germline V gene. The V gene end was trimmed by 5 bases and the J gene end by 4 bases; junction bases not matched to a gene: 7. The CDR3 covers 14 residues. The CDR3: CASSITGARETQYF. For the CDR3, the DNA is TGTGCCAGCAGTATTACAGGGGCGAGAGAGACCCAGTACTTC.

This clone was picked up one time. Other DNA sequences from this sample encode an identical CDR3 as well. V and J are TRBV27 and TRBJ2-2; D remains unclear. Germline CDR1 reads MNHEY; CDR2 reads SMNVEV (reference sequence). V was clipped by 3 bases and J by 1 base, with 6 bases between them. The CDR3 loop spans 14 amino acids. The CDR3 loop reads CASSLARNTGELFF. The CDR3 region has the DNA TGTGCCAGCAGTTTGGCCCGGAACACCGGGGAGCTGTTTTTT.

The rearrangement joins TRBV30 to TRBJ2-6; D call uncertain. Trimming removed 8 bases at V and 3 bases at J, with 5 bases between. The CDR3 has 11 residues. Germline CDR1 and CDR2: GTSNPN and SVGIG (reference sequence). CDR3: CARNGANVLTF. Written as DNA, the CDR3 is TGTGCCCGGAATGGGGCCAACGTCCTGACTTTC.

CDR3 bases: TGTGCCAGCAGTTGGACAGGGGTTGGAGAAAAACTGTTTTTT. This encodes CASSWTGVGEKLFF. This chain connects TRBV6-6 to TRBJ1-4; 9 positions agree with TRBD1. Germline assignment: CDR1 MNHNY and CDR2 SVGAGI (reference sequence). The CDR3 covers 14 residues. The ends lost 4 bases at V and 8 bases at J; junction bases unmatched: 5.

J is TRBJ2-7 and V is TRBV5-4, with 12 bases matching TRBD2. In germline, CDR1 is SGHNT, CDR2 YYREEE (reference sequence). The CDR3 contains 15 residues. J lost 6 bases, V lost 1 base, and 5 bases had no gene match. CDR3 region: CASSLTSGRTSEQYF. CDR3 in DNA: TGTGCCAGCAGCTTGACTAGCGGGAGGACGAGCGAGCAGTACTTC.

The chain has TRBV4-1 and TRBJ1-4, with D uncertain. The V end lost 1 base, the J end lost 0 bases, and 6 bases lay between the germline ends. CDR3 length: 15 residues. Germline V gives CDR1 MGHRA, CDR2 YSYEKL. Here the CDR3 reads CASSQGHATNEKLFF. DNA of the CDR3: TGCGCCAGCAGCCAAGGACATGCAACTAATGAAAAACTGTTTTTT.

The chain carries TRBV4-1 and TRBJ2-3; 9 bases align to TRBD1. V shed 1 base, J shed 3 bases, and the junction held 2 bases outside the gene matches. There are 15 residues in the CDR3. Germline V gene data show CDR1 as MGHRA and CDR2 as YSYEKL. The CDR3 bases are TGCGCCAGCAGCCAAGCGGACAGGGGAACAGATACGCAGTATTTT. Amino acid sequence: CASSQADRGTDTQYF.